This TCR beta chain originates from a study of naive and memory T cell subsets. At least ten counts were recorded for this clonotype. Its antigen is unknown. Trimming stripped 7 bases from V and 10 bases from J, with 13 bases between. The V gene's germline CDR1 is GTSNPN and CDR2 SVGIG (reference sequence). CDR3 length: 10 residues. Findings of the study overall: Diversity fell and Gini index rose from naive through CM, EM, EMRA. Expression changes during T cell differentiation may affect RNA-based TCR counts.

Both TRBC1 and TRBC2 were covered by a beta constant-region primer of two equimolar oligonucleotides. Four rounds of PCR amplified the ligated cDNA using nested alpha and beta constant-region primers plus SP2. An oligonucleotide with the SP2 primer and a 12-nucleotide UMI was ligated to the cDNA 3' end. TCRdb independently ran MiXCR on the UMI-ligation and nested PCR reads; one entry per CDR3 protein. The sample includes 95,000 to 150,000 distinct CDR3 sequences, just over 35% seen only once; the top ten take roughly 0.86%. Sequenced sample: central memory CD4+ T cells from blood. The chain is built from TRBV30 and TRBJ1-1; D gene uncertain. This clonotype originated in a human donor in good health. The CDR3 is CAFTQVGAFF. CDR3 nucleotides: TGTGCCTTCACCCAAGTTGGAGCTTTCTTT.